This TCR beta chain was sequenced in a study of immune characterization of retroperitoneal liposarcoma. Each CDR3 protein is one row after TCRdb ran MiXCR on the PCR reads. The data show some 4,000 distinct CDR3 sequences, with roughly 33% seen just once and under 35% held by the top ten. The CDR3 has 15 residues. The V end lost 1 base, the J end lost 7 bases, and 13 bases lay between the germline ends. Per the germline V gene, CDR1 is MNHNY and CDR2 is SVGAGI (reference sequence). The rearrangement joins TRBV6-6 to TRBJ2-2; D not certain. The sequenced sample consisted of tumor tissue. This TCR was recovered from a male donor with retroperitoneal liposarcoma. The CDR3 DNA reads TGTGCCAGCAGTTACTTCGAAGCGTTCGGCGGGGAGCTGTTTTTT. Amino acid sequence: CASSYFEAFGGELFF.